Listed below are T cell receptor beta chains from one sample, sequenced in a study of cytomegalovirus exposure and HLA in healthy donors. The assay was immunoSEQ multiplex PCR, and TCRdb's table has in-frame clones only and misses some. Among about 100,000 clones listed, about a tenth were seen once. Material for sequencing was PBMCs. The receptor set was obtained from a man aged 35-49 years in good health and CMV-seropositive. The CDR3 runs from the conserved cysteine through the conserved F or W. Each record gives: D gene, V gene, clone size, J gene, CDR3 DNA, CDR3 protein. D genes are given only for firm matches. Where a row states a size, it is once, few, many or the class of an expanded clone; other rows omit it.

d_gene: .
v_gene: TRBV7-9
abundance: .
j_gene: TRBJ2-7
CDR3nt: TGTGCCAGCAGCTTAGGAGATAAGGAGCAGTACTTC
CDR3aa: CASSLGDKEQYF

d_gene: TRBD2
v_gene: TRBV9
abundance: few
j_gene: TRBJ2-5
CDR3nt: TGTGCCAGCAGCGTAGGGGCAGGGACTAAAGAGACCCAGTACTTC
CDR3aa: CASSVGAGTKETQYF

d_gene: TRBD2
v_gene: TRBV27
abundance: .
j_gene: TRBJ2-5
CDR3nt: TGTGTCAGCAGACCCTCCCTAGCGGCGTTCCAAGAGACCCAGTACTTC
CDR3aa: CVSRPSLAAFQETQYF

d_gene: .
v_gene: TRBV5-4
abundance: few
j_gene: TRBJ2-6
CDR3nt: TGTGCCAGCAGTTCTCAGGGTACTGGGGCCAACGTCCTGACTTTC
CDR3aa: CASSSQGTGANVLTF

d_gene: TRBD2
v_gene: TRBV19
abundance: few
j_gene: TRBJ2-3
CDR3nt: TGTGCCAGTAGTATTCGACTAGCGGGAATGTCAGATGCGCAGTATTTT
CDR3aa: CASSIRLAGMSDAQYF

d_gene: TRBD2
v_gene: TRBV5-1
abundance: few
j_gene: TRBJ2-1
CDR3nt: TGCGCCAGCAGGGAAGGACTAGCCCCCTCCAATGAGCAGTTCTTC
CDR3aa: CASREGLAPSNEQFF

d_gene: TRBD1
v_gene: TRBV5-1
abundance: .
j_gene: TRBJ2-1
CDR3nt: TGCGCCAGCAGCTTTTCTCGGGACAGGGCCCATGAGCAGTTCTTC
CDR3aa: CASSFSRDRAHEQFF

d_gene: .
v_gene: TRBV2
abundance: .
j_gene: TRBJ2-2
CDR3nt: TGTGCCAGCACCGTCCGGTCTACGAACACCGGGGAGCTGTTTTTT
CDR3aa: CASTVRSTNTGELFF

d_gene: .
v_gene: TRBV27
abundance: .
j_gene: TRBJ1-5
CDR3nt: TGTGCCAGCAGTTCCCTGGGTGGAGGGTCGGTCGGTCAGCCCCAGCATTTT
CDR3aa: CASSSLGGGSVGQPQHF

d_gene: .
v_gene: TRBV5-4
abundance: .
j_gene: TRBJ2-3
CDR3nt: TGTGCCAGCAGCGTGGACGGCCCAGGTACGCAGTATTTT
CDR3aa: CASSVDGPGTQYF

d_gene: .
v_gene: TRBV2
abundance: .
j_gene: TRBJ1-6
CDR3nt: TGTGCCAGCAGTGAGGAACAGCCGATCAATTCACCCCTCCACTTT
CDR3aa: CASSEEQPINSPLHF

d_gene: .
v_gene: TRBV25-1
abundance: few
j_gene: TRBJ2-3
CDR3nt: TGTGCCAGCAGTGACGCCCTCCGGGATAGAACAGATACGCAGTATTTT
CDR3aa: CASSDALRDRTDTQYF

d_gene: .
v_gene: TRBV10-3
abundance: .
j_gene: TRBJ2-7
CDR3nt: TGTGCCATCAGTGAGTCGAGTCAGGGGACCTACTACGAGCAGTACTTC
CDR3aa: CAISESSQGTYYEQYF

d_gene: .
v_gene: TRBV12-5
abundance: few
j_gene: TRBJ2-7
CDR3nt: TGTGCTAGTGCCGTCACAGGGATCGACGAGCAGTACTTC
CDR3aa: CASAVTGIDEQYF

d_gene: TRBD2
v_gene: TRBV19
abundance: few
j_gene: TRBJ2-3
CDR3nt: TGTGCCAGTACGAGGATAGCGGGGGCAGATACGCAGTATTTT
CDR3aa: CASTRIAGADTQYF

d_gene: .
v_gene: TRBV4-1
abundance: .
j_gene: TRBJ1-3
CDR3nt: TGCGCCAGCAGCGAACGAGGTGACACCATATATTTT
CDR3aa: CASSERGDTIYF

d_gene: TRBD2
v_gene: TRBV11-3
abundance: .
j_gene: TRBJ2-3
CDR3nt: TGTGCCAGCAGCTTAGGGGTGTCCGGCGGGAGTGGGACAGATACGCAGTATTTT
CDR3aa: CASSLGVSGGSGTDTQYF

d_gene: .
v_gene: TRBV7-3
abundance: few
j_gene: TRBJ2-4
CDR3nt: TGTGCCAGCAGCTTAACGGGTGCAGGGCGCGACATTCAGTACTTC
CDR3aa: CASSLTGAGRDIQYF

d_gene: .
v_gene: TRBV28
abundance: .
j_gene: TRBJ2-7
CDR3nt: TGTGCCAGCACCCTGGCGACGGGAGACCTCTACGAGCAGTACTTC
CDR3aa: CASTLATGDLYEQYF

d_gene: TRBD1
v_gene: TRBV5-1
abundance: .
j_gene: TRBJ1-5
CDR3nt: TGCGCCAGCAGCCCAGGATGGACAGGGGCCAATCAGCCCCAGCATTTT
CDR3aa: CASSPGWTGANQPQHF

d_gene: .
v_gene: TRBV6-5
abundance: few
j_gene: TRBJ1-4
CDR3nt: TGTGCCAGCAGTAGACAGTACCGCACTAATGAAAAACTGTTTTTT
CDR3aa: CASSRQYRTNEKLFF

d_gene: TRBD2
v_gene: TRBV6-1
abundance: few
j_gene: TRBJ2-1
CDR3nt: TGTGCCAGCATGATCGGGACTAGCGGGAGCAATGAGCAGTTCTTC
CDR3aa: CASMIGTSGSNEQFF

d_gene: TRBD1
v_gene: TRBV5-1
abundance: few
j_gene: TRBJ1-2
CDR3nt: TGCGCCAGCAGCTTGTCAGGGGGCAGCGGCTACACCTTC
CDR3aa: CASSLSGGSGYTF

d_gene: .
v_gene: TRBV28
abundance: few
j_gene: TRBJ2-3
CDR3nt: TGTGCCAGCAGTTTATCTAGCACAGATACGCAGTATTTT
CDR3aa: CASSLSSTDTQYF

d_gene: TRBD2
v_gene: TRBV9
abundance: .
j_gene: TRBJ2-7
CDR3nt: TGTGCCAGCAGCGAGGGCACGGGACTAGTTAACGAGCAGTACTTC
CDR3aa: CASSEGTGLVNEQYF

d_gene: .
v_gene: TRBV7-3
abundance: .
j_gene: TRBJ2-7
CDR3nt: TGTGCCAGCAGCTTAGCGGCCTCCTACGAGCAGTACTTC
CDR3aa: CASSLAASYEQYF

d_gene: .
v_gene: TRBV6-5
abundance: .
j_gene: TRBJ2-3
CDR3nt: TGTGCCAGCAGTCCTATATTCTCAGATACGCAGTATTTT
CDR3aa: CASSPIFSDTQYF

d_gene: .
v_gene: TRBV5-6
abundance: few
j_gene: TRBJ2-7
CDR3nt: TGTGCCAGCAGACAGGGTTACGAGCAGTACTTC
CDR3aa: CASRQGYEQYF

d_gene: TRBD2
v_gene: TRBV28
abundance: .
j_gene: TRBJ2-1
CDR3nt: TGTGCCAGCAGTTTGGGGACGGGAGGATACAATGAGCAGTTCTTC
CDR3aa: CASSLGTGGYNEQFF

d_gene: .
v_gene: TRBV12-5
abundance: few
j_gene: TRBJ2-4
CDR3nt: TGTGCTAGTGGTTTGTCAGGGGCCAAAAACATTCAGTACTTC
CDR3aa: CASGLSGAKNIQYF

d_gene: .
v_gene: TRBV11-3
abundance: .
j_gene: TRBJ2-5
CDR3nt: TGTGCCAGCAGCTTATTCAGGGCGCGGGAGACCCAGTACTTC
CDR3aa: CASSLFRARETQYF

d_gene: .
v_gene: TRBV30
abundance: few
j_gene: TRBJ2-5
CDR3nt: TGTGCCTGGACCGACACGGCCACCCAGTACTTC
CDR3aa: CAWTDTATQYF

d_gene: .
v_gene: TRBV11-2
abundance: .
j_gene: TRBJ1-1
CDR3nt: TGTGCCAGCAGCTCGGACACTTGGGGCACTGAAGCTTTCTTT
CDR3aa: CASSSDTWGTEAFF

d_gene: .
v_gene: TRBV25-1
abundance: few
j_gene: TRBJ1-2
CDR3nt: TGTGCCAGCCTCCAGGGGTACGAAGATGGCTACACCTTC
CDR3aa: CASLQGYEDGYTF

d_gene: TRBD2
v_gene: TRBV4-3
abundance: few
j_gene: TRBJ2-1
CDR3nt: TGCGCCAGCAGCCCGGGACTAGCGGACTACAATGAGCAGTTCTTC
CDR3aa: CASSPGLADYNEQFF

d_gene: TRBD1
v_gene: TRBV19
abundance: .
j_gene: TRBJ2-7
CDR3nt: TGTGCCAGTAGGTCTGGACAGGGGGCCTACGAGCAGTACTTC
CDR3aa: CASRSGQGAYEQYF

d_gene: TRBD2
v_gene: TRBV23-1
abundance: few
j_gene: TRBJ2-2
CDR3nt: TGCGCCAGCAGTCAATGGGGGGGGGACTCATCGCTCCCCGGGGAGCTGTTTTTT
CDR3aa: CASSQWGGDSSLPGELFF

d_gene: TRBD2
v_gene: TRBV13
abundance: few
j_gene: TRBJ2-5
CDR3nt: TGTGCCAGCACCCACGAGCGGGGGGCGGGGGAGACCCAGTACTTC
CDR3aa: CASTHERGAGETQYF

d_gene: TRBD1
v_gene: TRBV18
abundance: few
j_gene: TRBJ1-5
CDR3nt: TGTGCCAGCTCACCGGGACAGGGGGCAAATCAGCCCCAGCATTTT
CDR3aa: CASSPGQGANQPQHF

d_gene: TRBD1
v_gene: TRBV20-1
abundance: few
j_gene: TRBJ1-2
CDR3nt: TGCAGTGTAAGGGGGCTGGATGGCTACACCTTC
CDR3aa: CSVRGLDGYTF

d_gene: .
v_gene: TRBV13
abundance: few
j_gene: TRBJ1-1
CDR3nt: TGTGCCACCAAGTGGGGGGGGGAAGGTGAGAACACTGAAGCTTTCTTT
CDR3aa: CATKWGGEGENTEAFF

d_gene: TRBD1
v_gene: TRBV7-2
abundance: few
j_gene: TRBJ2-1
CDR3nt: TGTGCCAGCACCGGAGGGGACAGGCTTTACAATGAGCAGTTCTTC
CDR3aa: CASTGGDRLYNEQFF

d_gene: TRBD2
v_gene: TRBV6-6
abundance: few
j_gene: TRBJ2-7
CDR3nt: TGTGCCAGCAGTTCTGGACTAGCGGACCTCTACGAGCAGTACTTC
CDR3aa: CASSSGLADLYEQYF

d_gene: TRBD1
v_gene: TRBV14
abundance: .
j_gene: TRBJ1-2
CDR3nt: TGTGCCAGCAGCCAAGTCCCGGGACAGGCGGCCTATGGCTACACCTTC
CDR3aa: CASSQVPGQAAYGYTF

d_gene: .
v_gene: TRBV7-2
abundance: few
j_gene: TRBJ2-7
CDR3nt: TGTGCCAGCAGCTTAGGGACAGCTTACGAGCAGTACTTC
CDR3aa: CASSLGTAYEQYF

d_gene: TRBD2
v_gene: TRBV5-1
abundance: few
j_gene: TRBJ2-2
CDR3nt: TGCGCCAGCAGCTTGGTTGGGGGGGACACCGGGGAGCTGTTTTTT
CDR3aa: CASSLVGGDTGELFF